The 25 T cell receptor beta chains in this list originate from one sample, sequenced in a study of sequential checkpoint blockade in melanoma. Profiling relied on immunoSEQ multiplex PCR, and the TCRdb table lists in-frame clones only, not all of them. The sample has about 11,000 clones; roughly 77% are singletons. As for treatment: randomized to nivolumab then ipilimumab (arm A) or the reverse (arm B). The source material was CD8+ T cells sorted from blood (inferred from file names), sampled from a patient given nivolumab and ipilimumab in sequence. These receptors originate from a human donor with melanoma.

This clone was counted once. CDR3 in DNA: TGTGCCAGCAGTTTATCGAGGAGGGGTGACACTGAAGCTTTCTTT. Translated, it gives CASSLSRRGDTEAFF. The chain recombines TRBV27 with TRBJ1-1, with D possibly matching TRBD1 (5 bases). V was shortened by 0 bases and J by 3 bases, with 11 bases between the two germline ends. Germline-derived CDR1 and CDR2 are MNHEY and SMNVEV (reference sequence). CDR3 length equals 15 residues.

This clone was counted only a few times. The rearrangement links TRBV19 to TRBJ2-1, with TRBD2 as a possible D gene (5 bases). The CDR3 loop spans 11 amino acids. The germline V gene encodes CDR1 LNHDA and CDR2 SQIVND (reference sequence). V gave up 1 base and J gave up 12 bases, with 7 bases separating them. CDR3 nucleotide sequence: TGTGCCAGTAGTATAGGCGGGTTGCAGTTCTTC. Translated: CASSIGGLQFF.

This chain connects TRBV6-1 to TRBJ2-1; possible D gene TRBD2, 6 bases. This CDR3 spans 15 amino acids. Germline-derived CDR1 and CDR2 are MNHNS and SASEGT. Between the trimmed V and J ends, which lost 0 bases and 0 bases, there was a span of 6 bases. In nucleotides, the CDR3 is TGTGCCAGCAGTGAAGCGGGAGGCTCCTACAATGAGCAGTTCTTC. It yields the protein CASSEAGGSYNEQFF.

This clone was found a few times. The genes are TRBV5-1 and TRBJ2-1; weak D call: TRBD2 (6 bases). V lost 4 bases and J 7 bases, leaving 18 bases between the germline ends. CDR1 is SGHRS and CDR2 is YFSETQ in the germline V gene. CDR3 length: 15 amino acids. In DNA form, the CDR3 reads TGCGCCAGCAGCGGCCGGGACTCCCCTGAGAATGAGCAGTTCTTC. The encoded protein is CASSGRDSPENEQFF. Based on the CDR3 plus reference TRBV5-1 and TRBJ2-1, the full variable domain is KAGVTQTPRYLIKTRGQQVTLSCSPISGHRSVSWYQQTPGQGLQFLFEYFSETQRNKGNFPGRFSGRQFSNSRSEMNVSTLELGDSALYLCASSGRDSPENEQFFGPGTRLTVL.

In DNA form, the CDR3 reads TGTGCCAGTAGCCTAATTCAGGGGTCTTACAATGAGCAGTTCTTC. This encodes CASSLIQGSYNEQFF. The chain uses TRBV19 and TRBJ2-1, with D perhaps TRBD1 (6 bases). Per germline, CDR1 LNHDA and CDR2 SQIVND (reference sequence). The V end lost 6 bases, the J end lost 4 bases, and 16 bases lay between the germline ends. The CDR3 loop spans 15 amino acids.

Sample share makes this clone medium-sized. The chain has TRBV21-1 and TRBJ1-1; TRBD1 is taken as the D call from the table, unchecked against the DNA. TRBV21-1 is reported as a pseudogene. This CDR3 has 17 amino acids. CDR3 protein: CASSKEGKTGESTEAFF. The CDR3 DNA reads TGTGCCAGCAGCAAAGAGGGCAAAACAGGGGAGAGCACTGAAGCTTTCTTT.

V is TRBV12-5 and J is TRBJ2-7; D possibly corresponds to TRBD2 (6 bases). Germline CDR1 reads LGHNT; CDR2 reads FRNRAP. CDR3 length: 14 amino acids. With 4 bases removed from V and 6 bases from J, the gap between germline ends came to 16 bases. CDR3 sequence reads: CASGSGGVQGEQYF. The DNA for the CDR3 is TGTGCTAGTGGTTCCGGAGGGGTGCAGGGCGAGCAGTACTTC.

The chain links TRBV7-9 to TRBJ2-3; D is possibly TRBD2 (5 bases). This CDR3 is 15 amino acids long. Trimming shortened V by 3 bases and J by 1 base, and 11 bases separated the two germline ends. CDR1 is SEHNR and CDR2 is FQNEAQ in the germline V gene (reference sequence). The CDR3 here is CASSFSGIGTDTQYF. CDR3 in DNA: TGTGCCAGCAGCTTTTCGGGGATAGGCACAGATACGCAGTATTTT.

The rearrangement links TRBV7-9 to TRBJ2-1, with TRBD2 matching over 11 bases. Germline assignment: CDR1 SEHNR and CDR2 FQNEAQ (reference sequence). J was trimmed by 0 bases and V by 10 bases; bases with no gene match: 14. The CDR3 contains 18 residues. CDR3 coding DNA: TGTGCCATCGGGGGGCGACTAGCGGGGCCGAGCTCCTACAATGAGCAGTTCTTC. This translates into CAIGGRLAGPSSYNEQFF.

The chain couples TRBV6-4 to TRBJ2-3; TRBD2 aligns across 7 bases. After removal of 5 bases from V and 1 base from J, the junction contained 0 bases not matched to a gene. In germline, CDR1 is MRHNA, CDR2 SNTAGT. This CDR3 has 13 residues. In DNA, the CDR3 is TGTGCCAGCAGTAGCGGGGGCACAGATACGCAGTATTTT. Translating gives CASSSGGTDTQYF.

J is TRBJ2-1 and V is TRBV7-9; no definite D call. Per the germline V gene, CDR1 is SEHNR and CDR2 is FQNEAQ (reference sequence). CDR3 length equals 12 residues. V was shortened by 1 base and J by 9 bases, with 7 bases between the two germline ends. The CDR3: CASSLGYSEQFF. CDR3 DNA: TGTGCCAGCAGCTTAGGGTACTCTGAGCAGTTCTTC.

This clone was recorded once. CDR3 amino acids: CATSRGSGMAYEQYF. In nucleotides, the CDR3 is TGTGCCACCAGCAGAGGGAGCGGGATGGCCTACGAGCAGTACTTC. The chain combines TRBV15 with TRBJ2-7; 7 positions match TRBD2. Trimming removed 1 base from V and 2 bases from J; junction bases left unmatched: 5. The CDR3 spans 15 residues. CDR1 is LNHNV and CDR2 is YYDKDF in the germline V gene (reference sequence).

This clone was observed a handful of times. The chain uses TRBV11-2 and TRBJ1-1; the D gene is possibly TRBD1 (5 bases). Trimming left V 4 bases short and J 4 bases short, with 22 bases between. The CDR3 is 17 amino acids. The germline V gene encodes CDR1 SGHAT and CDR2 FQNNGV. CDR3 region: CASSSWGDSYTGTEAFF. For the CDR3, the DNA is TGTGCCAGCAGCTCCTGGGGGGATTCTTATACCGGCACTGAAGCTTTCTTT.

The rearrangement links TRBV2 to TRBJ1-2; maybe TRBD1 (5 bases). V lost 6 bases to trimming and J lost 8 bases, with 13 bases between them. The length of the CDR3 is 12 residues. Germline V lookup: CDR1 SNHLY, CDR2 FYNNEI. For the CDR3, the DNA is TGTGCCAGCAGCCTTGGGGGGGACGGCTACACCTTC. Encoded protein: CASSLGGDGYTF.

This chain uses TRBV5-6 with TRBJ1-2; D not certain. The length of the CDR3 is 13 residues. V was pared by 3 bases and J by 1 base, with 7 bases between. Germline loops: CDR1 SGHDT, CDR2 YYEEEE. This CDR3 reads CASSSGDNYGYTF. For the CDR3, the DNA is TGTGCCAGCAGCTCCGGGGATAACTATGGCTACACCTTC. Using reference TRBV5-6 and TRBJ1-2 for the parts outside the CDR3, the full variable domain is DAGVTQSPTHLIKTRGQQVTLRCSPKSGHDTVSWYQQALGQGPQFIFQYYEEEERQRGNFPDRFSGHQFPNYSSELNVNALLLGDSALYLCASSSGDNYGYTFGSGTRLTVV.

This chain joins TRBV2 and TRBJ1-5; no firm D call. This CDR3 has 13 amino acids. Germline V gives CDR1 SNHLY, CDR2 FYNNEI. The V end lost 1 base, the J end lost 5 bases, and 6 bases lay between the germline ends. This CDR3 reads CASSEGRDQPQHF. Here the CDR3 DNA reads TGTGCCAGCAGTGAAGGGCGGGATCAGCCCCAGCATTTT.

This sequence joins TRBV5-1 and TRBJ1-5; TRBD1 might be the D (5 bases). Germline V gene sequence: CDR1 SGHRS, CDR2 YFSETQ. The CDR3 has 15 residues. Trimming shortened V by 3 bases and J by 5 bases, and 15 bases separated the two germline ends. The CDR3 nucleotides are TGCGCCAGCAGCTGGAACGGGGGTCGGGATCAGCCCCAGCATTTT. It encodes CASSWNGGRDQPQHF.

This chain uses TRBV28 with TRBJ1-1, with TRBD1 identical over 9 bases. This CDR3 has 14 amino acids. Trimming took 8 bases from V and 1 from J; bases not matched to a gene: 5. Per the germline V gene, CDR1 is MDHEN and CDR2 is SYDVKM. The CDR3 loop reads CASYDRGGNTEAFF. The DNA of the CDR3 is TGTGCCAGCTACGACAGGGGGGGGAACACTGAAGCTTTCTTT.

The rearrangement links TRBV6-1 to TRBJ1-3, with 7 bases that match TRBD1. Per the germline V gene, CDR1 is MNHNS and CDR2 is SASEGT. Losses at the gene ends were 3 bases for V and 0 bases for J; bases not matched to a gene: 2. The CDR3 has 15 residues. The CDR3 DNA sequence: TGTGCCAGCAGTGAGACAGGGTTCTCTGGAAACACCATATATTTT. Protein product: CASSETGFSGNTIYF.

V is TRBV5-6 and J is TRBJ2-1; tentative D call: TRBD2 (5 bases). The V gene's germline CDR1 is SGHDT and CDR2 YYEEEE. The CDR3 covers 15 residues. Trimming shortened V by 2 bases and J by 5 bases, and 14 bases separated the two germline ends. The DNA for the CDR3 is TGTGCCAGCAGCTTCGAAGGCGGGCGAGACAATGAGCAGTTCTTC. Protein sequence: CASSFEGGRDNEQFF. Full variable domain (remainder filled in from reference TRBV5-6 and TRBJ2-1): DAGVTQSPTHLIKTRGQQVTLRCSPKSGHDTVSWYQQALGQGPQFIFQYYEEEERQRGNFPDRFSGHQFPNYSSELNVNALLLGDSALYLCASSFEGGRDNEQFFGPGTRLTVL.

This clone was seen just once. The chain employs TRBV4-2 and TRBJ2-1, with TRBD2 matching over 11 bases. Germline loops: CDR1 LGHNA, CDR2 YNFKEQ. The V segment lost 0 bases and the J segment 5 bases; nucleotides outside the gene matches: 6. This CDR3 is built from 17 residues. The CDR3 spells CASSQDLISGGDNEQFF. The CDR3 coding sequence is TGTGCCAGCAGCCAAGATCTGATTAGCGGGGGGGACAATGAGCAGTTCTTC.

V is TRBV6-1 and J is TRBJ1-4; 7 bases agree with TRBD1. Unmatched junction bases numbered 5, after V lost 4 bases and J lost 0 bases. CDR3 size: 16 residues. Germline V lookup: CDR1 MNHNS, CDR2 SASEGT. CDR3 sequence: CASSGQGEATNEKLFF. The CDR3 DNA follows: TGTGCCAGCAGTGGGCAGGGGGAAGCAACTAATGAAAAACTGTTTTTT.

The CDR3 region has the DNA TGTGCCAGCAGCTTAAACCAGGGGATACTTTACTACGAGCAGTACTTC. It encodes CASSLNQGILYYEQYF. J is TRBJ2-7 and V is TRBV7-6; D perhaps matches TRBD1 (6 bases). There are 16 residues in the CDR3. Germline-derived CDR1 and CDR2 are SGHVS and FNYEAQ. With 2 bases removed from V and 3 bases from J, the gap between germline ends came to 17 bases.

V gene TRBV27 combines with J gene TRBJ2-7; possibly TRBD2 for D (5 bases). Germline V lookup: CDR1 MNHEY, CDR2 SMNVEV (reference sequence). Trimming cost V 3 bases and J 0 bases, with 12 bases left between them. The CDR3 spans 15 residues. CDR3 sequence reads: CASSLDGESSYEQYF. The CDR3 nucleotides are TGTGCCAGCAGTTTGGACGGGGAAAGCTCCTACGAGCAGTACTTC.

This clone was detected only a few times. The V call is TRBV6-1, the J call TRBJ1-1; D is ambiguous. The V and J ends lost 4 bases and 1 base respectively, with 7 bases between them. Germline V gene sequence: CDR1 MNHNS, CDR2 SASEGT. The CDR3 contains 13 residues. CDR3 in amino acids: CASSVGENTEAFF. CDR3 bases: TGTGCCAGCAGTGTGGGAGAGAACACTGAAGCTTTCTTT.